This T cell receptor (beta chain) was sequenced for a study of T-cell reconstitution after alpha-beta-depleted transplantation in children. Points from the study as a whole: After one year, T-cell counts and TCRbeta diversity mostly came from new T cells. At around two months after transplant, the alpha-beta T cells were reportedly derived from several hundred expanded clones that came from non-depleted graft cells. Day-60 TCRbeta diversity that was high in some patients was derived from surviving recipient T cells and thymic progenitors.

It was with unique molecular identifiers that the TCRbeta library was prepared. MiXCR was run by TCRdb on the PCR reads, yielding one entry per CDR3 protein. Among about 74,000 distinct CDR3 sequences, 13% to 15% were seen once, and the ten largest hold less than 35%. The sample holds many counts of this clonotype. Its antigen remains unidentified. Material: PBMCs, mostly from graft donor cells, obtained 180 days after TCRalphabeta/CD19-depleted stem cell transplant. The clonotype originates from a male patient between 2 and 10 years old who had a stem cell transplant for acute lymphoblastic leukemia, so the T cells may come from the graft donor.

CDR3 sequence (DNA): TGCAGCGCCGGGACCGGCTCCTACAATGAGCAGTTCTTC. It codes for CSAGTGSYNEQFF. The chain uses TRBV29-1 and TRBJ2-1; D tentatively reads TRBD1 or TRBD2 (5 bases each). The V gene's germline CDR1 is SQVTM and CDR2 ANQGSEA. CDR3 size: 13 residues. Trimming shortened V by 7 bases and J by 0 bases, and 10 bases separated the two germline ends.